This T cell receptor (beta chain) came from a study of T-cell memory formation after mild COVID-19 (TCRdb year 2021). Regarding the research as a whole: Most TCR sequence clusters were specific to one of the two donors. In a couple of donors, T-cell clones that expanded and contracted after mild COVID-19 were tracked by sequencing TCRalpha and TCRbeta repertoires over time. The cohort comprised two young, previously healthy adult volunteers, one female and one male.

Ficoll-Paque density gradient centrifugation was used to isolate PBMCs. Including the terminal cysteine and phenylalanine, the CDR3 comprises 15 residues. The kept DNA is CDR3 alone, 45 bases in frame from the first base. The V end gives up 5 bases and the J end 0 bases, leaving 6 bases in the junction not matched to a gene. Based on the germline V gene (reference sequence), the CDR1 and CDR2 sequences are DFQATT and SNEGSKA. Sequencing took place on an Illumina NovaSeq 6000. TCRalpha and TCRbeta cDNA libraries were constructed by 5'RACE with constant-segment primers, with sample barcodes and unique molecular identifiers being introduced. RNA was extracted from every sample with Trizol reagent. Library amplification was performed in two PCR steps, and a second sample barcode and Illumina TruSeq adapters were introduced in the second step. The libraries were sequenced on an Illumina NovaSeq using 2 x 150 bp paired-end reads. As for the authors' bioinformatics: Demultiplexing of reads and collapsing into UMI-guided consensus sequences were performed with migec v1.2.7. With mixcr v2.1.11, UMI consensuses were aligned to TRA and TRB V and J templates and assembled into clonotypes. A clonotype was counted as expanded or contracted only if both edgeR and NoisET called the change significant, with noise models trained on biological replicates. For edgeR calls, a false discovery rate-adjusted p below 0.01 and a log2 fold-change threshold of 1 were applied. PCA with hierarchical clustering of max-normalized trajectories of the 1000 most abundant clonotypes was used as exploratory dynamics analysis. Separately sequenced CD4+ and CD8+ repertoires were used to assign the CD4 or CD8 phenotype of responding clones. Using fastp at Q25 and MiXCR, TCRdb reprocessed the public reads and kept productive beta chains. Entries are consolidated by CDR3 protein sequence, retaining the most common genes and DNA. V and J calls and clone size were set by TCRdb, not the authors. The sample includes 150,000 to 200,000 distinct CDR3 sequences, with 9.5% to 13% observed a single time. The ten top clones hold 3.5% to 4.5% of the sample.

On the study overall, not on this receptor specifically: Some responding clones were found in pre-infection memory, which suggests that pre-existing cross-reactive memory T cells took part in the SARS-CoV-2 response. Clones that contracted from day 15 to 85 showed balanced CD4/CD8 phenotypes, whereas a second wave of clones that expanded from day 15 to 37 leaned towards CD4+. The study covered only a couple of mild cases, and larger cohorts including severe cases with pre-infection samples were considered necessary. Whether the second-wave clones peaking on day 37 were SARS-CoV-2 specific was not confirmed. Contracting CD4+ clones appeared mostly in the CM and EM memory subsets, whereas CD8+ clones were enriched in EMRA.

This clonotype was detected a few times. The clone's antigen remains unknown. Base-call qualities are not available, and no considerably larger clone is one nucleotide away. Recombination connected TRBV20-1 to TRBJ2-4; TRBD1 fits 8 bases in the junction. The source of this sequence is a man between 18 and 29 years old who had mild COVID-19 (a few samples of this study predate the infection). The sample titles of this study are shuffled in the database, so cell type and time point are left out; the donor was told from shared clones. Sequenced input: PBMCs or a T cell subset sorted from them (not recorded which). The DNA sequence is TGCAGTGCTGTTGACCAGGGGGCAGCCAAAAACATTCAGTACTTC. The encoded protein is CSAVDQGAAKNIQYF.